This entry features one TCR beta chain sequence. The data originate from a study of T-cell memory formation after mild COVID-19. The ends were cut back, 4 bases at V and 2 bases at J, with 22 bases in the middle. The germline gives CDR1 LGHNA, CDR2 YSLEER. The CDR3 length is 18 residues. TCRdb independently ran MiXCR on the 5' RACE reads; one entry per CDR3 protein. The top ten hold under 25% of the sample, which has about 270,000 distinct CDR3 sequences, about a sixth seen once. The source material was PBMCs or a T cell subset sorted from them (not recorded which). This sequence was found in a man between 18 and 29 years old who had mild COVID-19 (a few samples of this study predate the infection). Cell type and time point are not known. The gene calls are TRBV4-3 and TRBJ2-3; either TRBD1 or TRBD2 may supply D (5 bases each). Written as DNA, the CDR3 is TGCGCCAGCAGCCGTTTGAGGGGCGGCGAGGGGCACACAGATACGCAGTATTTT. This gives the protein CASSRLRGGEGHTDTQYF.